This T cell receptor beta chain came from a study of cytomegalovirus exposure and HLA in healthy donors. Germline V gene lookup returns CDR1 SGHNT and CDR2 YYREEE (reference sequence). This CDR3 is 14 amino acids long. After removal of 4 bases from V and 2 bases from J, the junction contained 4 bases not matched to a gene. PCR employed 60 Vbeta and 13 Jbeta primers. Generated by immunoSEQ multiplex PCR, the TCRdb table keeps only in-frame clones and is missing some. The data show around 150,000 clones, more than 70% seen once. Findings and caveats of the study: In an earlier analysis, in several hundred donors, most V segments appeared productive either ~90% or ~30% of the time.

Comments on this clone: Its antigen remains unknown.

The V gene is TRBV5-4, the J gene TRBJ2-5; 8 bases map to TRBD1. The sequence was obtained from a male donor in good health and CMV-seronegative. What was sequenced was PBMCs. The DNA for the CDR3 is TGTGCCAGCAGCCGTACAGGGGGTCAAGAGACCCAGTACTTC. It is translated as CASSRTGGQETQYF.